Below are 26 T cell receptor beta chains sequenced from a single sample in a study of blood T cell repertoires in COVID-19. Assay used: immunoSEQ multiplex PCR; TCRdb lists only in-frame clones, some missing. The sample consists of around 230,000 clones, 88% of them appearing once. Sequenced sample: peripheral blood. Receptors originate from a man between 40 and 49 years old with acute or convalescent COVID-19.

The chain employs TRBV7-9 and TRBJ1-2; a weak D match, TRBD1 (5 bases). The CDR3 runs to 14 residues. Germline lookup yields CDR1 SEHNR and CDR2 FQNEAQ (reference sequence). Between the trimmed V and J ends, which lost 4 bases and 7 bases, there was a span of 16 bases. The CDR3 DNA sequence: TGTGCCAGCAGCTCTGACTCCAGGGCGGCTGGCTACACCTTC. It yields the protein CASSSDSRAAGYTF. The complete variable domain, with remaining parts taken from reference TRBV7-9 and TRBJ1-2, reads DTGVSQNPRHKITKRGQNVTFRCDPISEHNRLYWYRQTLGQGPEFLTYFQNEAQLEKSRLLSDRFSAERPKGSFSTLEIQRTEQGDSAMYLCASSSDSRAAGYTFGSGTRLTVV.

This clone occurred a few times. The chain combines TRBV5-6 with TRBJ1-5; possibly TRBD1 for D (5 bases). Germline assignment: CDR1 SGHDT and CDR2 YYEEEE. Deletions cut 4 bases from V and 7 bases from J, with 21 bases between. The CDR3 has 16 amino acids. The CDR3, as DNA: TGTGCCAGCAGCCTCGGCCCCCGGGGGGAGAGGCAGCCCCAGCATTTT. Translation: CASSLGPRGERQPQHF.

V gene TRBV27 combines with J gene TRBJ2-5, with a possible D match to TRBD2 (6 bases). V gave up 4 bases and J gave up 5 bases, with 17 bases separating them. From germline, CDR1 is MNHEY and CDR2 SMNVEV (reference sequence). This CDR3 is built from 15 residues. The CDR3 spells CASSSGGWGVETQYF. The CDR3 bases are TGTGCCAGCAGTTCCGGGGGTTGGGGGGTGGAGACCCAGTACTTC.

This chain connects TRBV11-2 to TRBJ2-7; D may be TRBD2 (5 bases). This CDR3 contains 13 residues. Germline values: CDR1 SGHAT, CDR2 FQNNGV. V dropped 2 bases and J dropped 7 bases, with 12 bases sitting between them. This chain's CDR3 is CASSLTVSGEQYF. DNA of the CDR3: TGTGCCAGCAGCTTAACAGTGTCGGGGGAGCAGTACTTC.

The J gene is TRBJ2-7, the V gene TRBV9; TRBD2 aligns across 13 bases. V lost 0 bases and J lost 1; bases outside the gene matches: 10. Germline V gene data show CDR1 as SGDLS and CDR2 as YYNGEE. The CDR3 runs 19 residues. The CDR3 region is CASSVGTSGSGRVSYEQYF. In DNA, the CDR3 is TGTGCCAGCAGCGTAGGGACTAGCGGGAGTGGGAGAGTATCCTACGAGCAGTACTTC.

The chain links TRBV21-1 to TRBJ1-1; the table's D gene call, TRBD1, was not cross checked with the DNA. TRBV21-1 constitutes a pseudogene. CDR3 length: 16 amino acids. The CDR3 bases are TGTGCCAGCAGCAGTGGGGACAGGGGCGCCATTGGGGGAGCTTTCTTT. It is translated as CASSSGDRGAIGGAFF.

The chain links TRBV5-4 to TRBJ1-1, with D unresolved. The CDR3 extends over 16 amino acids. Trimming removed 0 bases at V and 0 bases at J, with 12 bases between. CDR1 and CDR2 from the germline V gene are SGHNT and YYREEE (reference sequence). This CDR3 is CASSLELARMNTEAFF. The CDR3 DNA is TGTGCCAGCAGCTTGGAGTTGGCCAGGATGAACACTGAAGCTTTCTTT.

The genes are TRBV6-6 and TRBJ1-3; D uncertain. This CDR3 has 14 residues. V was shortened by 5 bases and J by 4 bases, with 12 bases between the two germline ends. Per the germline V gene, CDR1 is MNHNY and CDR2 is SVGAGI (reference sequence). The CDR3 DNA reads TGTGCCAGCAGTCAACAGAAGTCCGGAAACACCATATATTTT. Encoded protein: CASSQQKSGNTIYF.

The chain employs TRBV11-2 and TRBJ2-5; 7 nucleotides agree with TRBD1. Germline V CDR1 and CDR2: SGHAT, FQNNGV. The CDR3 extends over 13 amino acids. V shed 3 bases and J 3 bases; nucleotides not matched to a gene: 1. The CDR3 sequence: CASSFQGEETQYF. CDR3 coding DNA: TGTGCCAGCAGCTTCCAGGGGGAAGAGACCCAGTACTTC.

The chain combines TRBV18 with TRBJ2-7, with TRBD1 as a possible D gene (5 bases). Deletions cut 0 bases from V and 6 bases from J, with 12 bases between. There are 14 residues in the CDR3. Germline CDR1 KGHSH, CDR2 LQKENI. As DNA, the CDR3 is TGTGCCAGCTCACCACCTGGGGCAATCTCCGAGCAGTACTTC. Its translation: CASSPPGAISEQYF.

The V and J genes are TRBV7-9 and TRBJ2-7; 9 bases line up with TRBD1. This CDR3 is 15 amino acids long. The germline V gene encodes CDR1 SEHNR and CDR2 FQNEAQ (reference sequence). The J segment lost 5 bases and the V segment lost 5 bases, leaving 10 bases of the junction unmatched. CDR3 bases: TGTGCCAGCAGCCACCGGGACAGGGTTGTCCACGAGCAGTACTTC. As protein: CASSHRDRVVHEQYF.

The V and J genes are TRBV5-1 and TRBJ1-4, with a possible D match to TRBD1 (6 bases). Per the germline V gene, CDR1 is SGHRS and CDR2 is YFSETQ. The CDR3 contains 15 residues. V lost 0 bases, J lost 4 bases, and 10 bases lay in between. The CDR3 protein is CASSLAPGDNEKLFF. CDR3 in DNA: TGCGCCAGCAGCTTGGCTCCAGGGGATAATGAAAAACTGTTTTTT.

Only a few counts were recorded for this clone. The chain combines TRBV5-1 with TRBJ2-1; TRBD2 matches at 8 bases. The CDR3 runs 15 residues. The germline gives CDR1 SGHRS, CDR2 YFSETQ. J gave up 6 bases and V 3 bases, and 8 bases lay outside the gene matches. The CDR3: CASSSETSELNEQFF. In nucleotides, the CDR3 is TGCGCCAGCAGCTCCGAGACTAGCGAACTCAATGAGCAGTTCTTC. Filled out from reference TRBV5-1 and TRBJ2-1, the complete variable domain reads KAGVTQTPRYLIKTRGQQVTLSCSPISGHRSVSWYQQTPGQGLQFLFEYFSETQRNKGNFPGRFSGRQFSNSRSEMNVSTLELGDSALYLCASSSETSELNEQFFGPGTRLTVL.

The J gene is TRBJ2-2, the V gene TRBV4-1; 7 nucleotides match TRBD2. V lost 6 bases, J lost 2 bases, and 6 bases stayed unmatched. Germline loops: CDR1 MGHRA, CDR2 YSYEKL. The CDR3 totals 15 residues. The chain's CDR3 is CASSRWDYNTGELFF. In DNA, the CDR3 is TGCGCCAGCAGTCGCTGGGACTATAACACCGGGGAGCTGTTTTTT.

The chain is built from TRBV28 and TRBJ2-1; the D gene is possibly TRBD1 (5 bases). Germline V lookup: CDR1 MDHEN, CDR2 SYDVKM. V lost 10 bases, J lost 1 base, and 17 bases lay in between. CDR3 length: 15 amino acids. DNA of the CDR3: TGTGCCATCGCCCCCAGGGAAGGATCCTACAATGAGCAGTTCTTC. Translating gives CAIAPREGSYNEQFF.

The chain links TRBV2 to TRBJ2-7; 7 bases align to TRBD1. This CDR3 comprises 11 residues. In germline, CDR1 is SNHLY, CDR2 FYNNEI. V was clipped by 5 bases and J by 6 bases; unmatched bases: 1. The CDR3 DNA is TGTGCCAGCAGTACAGGGGTCGAGCAGTACTTC. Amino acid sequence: CASSTGVEQYF.

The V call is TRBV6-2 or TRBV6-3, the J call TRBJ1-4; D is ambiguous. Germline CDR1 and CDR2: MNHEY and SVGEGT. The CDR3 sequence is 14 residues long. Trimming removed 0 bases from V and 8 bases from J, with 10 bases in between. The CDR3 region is CASSYSGVGEKLFF. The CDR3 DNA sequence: TGTGCCAGCAGTTACTCCGGGGTCGGGGAAAAACTGTTTTTT.

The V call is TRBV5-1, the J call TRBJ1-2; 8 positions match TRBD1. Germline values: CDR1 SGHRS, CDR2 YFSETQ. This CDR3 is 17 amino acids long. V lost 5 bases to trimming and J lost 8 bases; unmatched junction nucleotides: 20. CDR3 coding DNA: TGCGCCAGCAGTTTCCTGATGACAGGGGACGCCTTGGAGGGCTACACCTTC. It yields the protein CASSFLMTGDALEGYTF.

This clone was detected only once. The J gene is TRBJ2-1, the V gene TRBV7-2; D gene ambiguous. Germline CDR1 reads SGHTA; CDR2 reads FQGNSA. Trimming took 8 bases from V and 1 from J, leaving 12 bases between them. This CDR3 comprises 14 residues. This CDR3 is CASRSPGSYNEQFF. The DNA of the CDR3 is TGTGCCAGCCGCAGCCCAGGTTCCTACAATGAGCAGTTCTTC.

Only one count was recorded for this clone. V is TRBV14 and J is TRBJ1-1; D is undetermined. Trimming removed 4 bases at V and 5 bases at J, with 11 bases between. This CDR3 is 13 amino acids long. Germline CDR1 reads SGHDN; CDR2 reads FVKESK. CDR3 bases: TGTGCCAGCAGCCCTACCGGGTGGACTGAAGCTTTCTTT. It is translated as CASSPTGWTEAFF.

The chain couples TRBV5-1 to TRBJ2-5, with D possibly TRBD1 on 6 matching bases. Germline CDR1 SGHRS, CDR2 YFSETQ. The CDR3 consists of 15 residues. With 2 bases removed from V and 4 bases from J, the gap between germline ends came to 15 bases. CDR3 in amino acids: CASSLSPGVVETQYF. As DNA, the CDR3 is TGCGCCAGCAGCTTATCCCCAGGGGTAGTAGAGACCCAGTACTTC.

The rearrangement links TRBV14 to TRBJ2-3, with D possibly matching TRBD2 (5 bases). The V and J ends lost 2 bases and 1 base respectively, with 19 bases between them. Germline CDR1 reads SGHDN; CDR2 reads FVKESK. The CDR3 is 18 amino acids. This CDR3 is CASSQRTLGIIGTDTQYF. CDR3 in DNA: TGTGCCAGCAGCCAAAGGACCCTCGGGATCATCGGCACAGATACGCAGTATTTT.

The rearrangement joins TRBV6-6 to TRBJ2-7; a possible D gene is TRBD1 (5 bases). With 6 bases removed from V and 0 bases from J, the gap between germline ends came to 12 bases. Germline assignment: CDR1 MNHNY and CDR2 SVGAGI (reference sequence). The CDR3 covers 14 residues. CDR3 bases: TGTGCCAGCAGAGTACAGGTCTCCTCCTACGAGCAGTACTTC. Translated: CASRVQVSSYEQYF.

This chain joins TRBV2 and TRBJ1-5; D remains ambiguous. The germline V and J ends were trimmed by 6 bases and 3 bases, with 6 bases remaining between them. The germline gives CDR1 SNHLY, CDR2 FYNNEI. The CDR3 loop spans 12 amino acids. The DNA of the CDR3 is TGTGCCAGCAGGTCAGACAATCAGCCCCAGCATTTT. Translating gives CASRSDNQPQHF.

The DNA of the CDR3 is TGTGCCAGCAGCGCCGGGACAGGGTTTAACGAGCAGTACTTC. Protein product: CASSAGTGFNEQYF. The gene calls are TRBV6-5 and TRBJ2-7; 9 nucleotides agree with TRBD1. This CDR3 has 14 residues. Germline values: CDR1 MNHEY, CDR2 SVGAGI. The V and J ends lost 6 bases and 5 bases, in that order; junction bases with no gene match: 8.

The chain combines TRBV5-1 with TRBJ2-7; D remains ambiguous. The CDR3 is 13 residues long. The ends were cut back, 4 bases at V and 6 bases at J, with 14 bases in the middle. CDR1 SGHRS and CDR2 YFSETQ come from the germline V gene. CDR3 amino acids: CASSPNTNPEQYF. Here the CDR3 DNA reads TGCGCCAGCAGCCCTAATACTAATCCCGAGCAGTACTTC. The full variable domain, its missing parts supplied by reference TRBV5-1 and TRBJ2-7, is KAGVTQTPRYLIKTRGQQVTLSCSPISGHRSVSWYQQTPGQGLQFLFEYFSETQRNKGNFPGRFSGRQFSNSRSEMNVSTLELGDSALYLCASSPNTNPEQYFGPGTRLTVT.